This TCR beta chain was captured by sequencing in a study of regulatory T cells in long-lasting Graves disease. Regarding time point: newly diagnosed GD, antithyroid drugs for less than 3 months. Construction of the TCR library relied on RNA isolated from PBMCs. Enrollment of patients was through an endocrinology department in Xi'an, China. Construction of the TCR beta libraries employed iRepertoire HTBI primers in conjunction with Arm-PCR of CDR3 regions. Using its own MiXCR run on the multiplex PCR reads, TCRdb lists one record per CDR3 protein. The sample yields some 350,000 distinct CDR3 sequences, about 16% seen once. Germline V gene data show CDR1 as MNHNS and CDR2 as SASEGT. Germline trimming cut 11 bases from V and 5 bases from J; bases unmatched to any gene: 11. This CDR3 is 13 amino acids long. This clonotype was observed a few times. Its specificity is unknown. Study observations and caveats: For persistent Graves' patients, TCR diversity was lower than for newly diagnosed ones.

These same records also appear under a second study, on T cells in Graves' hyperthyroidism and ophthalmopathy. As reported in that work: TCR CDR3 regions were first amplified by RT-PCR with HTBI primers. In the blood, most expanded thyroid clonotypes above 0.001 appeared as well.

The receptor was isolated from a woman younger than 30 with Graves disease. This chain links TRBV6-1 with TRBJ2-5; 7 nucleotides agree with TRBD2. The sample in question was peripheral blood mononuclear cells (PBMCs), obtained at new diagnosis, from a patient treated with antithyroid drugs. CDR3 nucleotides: TGTGCCCAAAGGGGAGGGCTCTGGGAGACCCAGTACTTC. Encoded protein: CAQRGGLWETQYF.